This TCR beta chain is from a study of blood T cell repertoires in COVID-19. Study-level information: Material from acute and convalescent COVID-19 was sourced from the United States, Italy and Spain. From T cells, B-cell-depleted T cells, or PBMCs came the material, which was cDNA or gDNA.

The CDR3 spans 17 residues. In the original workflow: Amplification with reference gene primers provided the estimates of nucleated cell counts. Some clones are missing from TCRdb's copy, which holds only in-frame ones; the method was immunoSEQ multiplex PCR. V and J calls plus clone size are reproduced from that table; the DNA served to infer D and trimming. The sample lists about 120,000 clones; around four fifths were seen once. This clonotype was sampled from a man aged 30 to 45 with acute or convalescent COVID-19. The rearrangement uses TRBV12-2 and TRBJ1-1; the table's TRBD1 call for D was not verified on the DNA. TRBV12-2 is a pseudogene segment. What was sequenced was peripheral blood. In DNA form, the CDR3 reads TGTGCAAGTCGCTTAGGCCCCTGTGGACAGCCGAACACTGAAGCTTTCTTT. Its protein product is CASRLGPCGQPNTEAFF.